Listed here is a single T cell receptor beta chain. This clone has just a few counts. Its antigen specificity is not known. Base-call qualities are not available, and no considerably larger clone is one nucleotide away. This CDR3 is also generated by other DNA sequences in the sample. The source of the sample is a study of cytomegalovirus exposure and HLA in healthy donors (dated by TCRdb to 2015 to 2018). With respect to the entire study: According to an earlier analysis of 550 to 700 of the donors, about 170 million T cells yielded 120 million or so unique TCR beta sequences and approximately 300 Gb of sequence data. Roughly 300 gigabases of sequencing data and around 88 million unique TCR sequences made up an early release that covered 500 to 700 HLA-typed donors. Of the roughly 430 genotyped donors, over 65% fell in the genetic ancestry cluster associated with self-reported Caucasian donors. The study aimed to test whether cataloging public T cell receptors could reveal signatures of past pathogen exposure. The study profiled the T cell repertoires of more than 500 subjects by immunosequencing and related them to cytomegalovirus serostatus. Besides the first cohort of more than 650 subjects, a separate validation cohort made up of 90 to 150 different subjects was used. High-throughput TCR immunosequencing, statistical association of individual TCRs with disease status, and machine learning were combined to predict cytomegalovirus infection status. To study patterns of TCR occurrence, a later analysis re-analyzed previously published TCR beta repertoires from more than 550 donors and added high-resolution HLA genotyping. Rather than using new phenotypic data, the later analysis identified candidate immune exposures from TCR beta sequences and from how often those sequences occurred across donors. To decide whether each TCR beta V gene segment behaved as functional or pseudogenic, an earlier analysis of 587 of the donors relied on high-throughput TCR beta sequencing. Alongside the repertoire data, information on donor age, sex, ethnicity and CMV serostatus was compiled. In a later genetic analysis, genome-wide SNP genotypes for about 55% of the roughly 670 donors were used, and that subset was treated as a discovery cohort. Every repertoire in the discovery cohort had been generated on one and the same sequencing platform. Both class I and class II loci were covered by HLA typing, at four-digit resolution. The number of typed donors differed by locus: roughly 629-640 for A, B, C, DRB1 and DQB1; approximately 520 for DQA1; fewer than 610 for DPA1; and 450 to 480 for DPB1. Because of strong linkage in the cohort, 4 to 6 DR-DQ haplotypes were treated as single units for association and clustering. Among about 400 genotyped donors of the cohort, an average of roughly 230,000 unique TCR beta nucleotide sequences was sequenced per donor, of which 15% to 20% were non-productive.

The CDR3 runs 16 residues from the cysteine to the phenylalanine. Solely the CDR3 DNA is kept, with 48 bases framed from the first base. From a lookup of the germline V gene, CDR1 and CDR2 are SGHTA and FQGTGA. The V end gives up 4 bases and the J end 5 bases, leaving 7 bases in the junction not matched to a gene. Study-wide findings and limitations: A further reported finding was that TCR beta sequences accurately predicted the HLA-A and HLA-B alleles for most subjects in the first cohort. Some IMGT-functional V segments, including TRBV6-2 and TRBV6-3, could not be told apart with the 87-base-pair reads, so those segments were excluded. According to a later analysis, most CMV-associated TCR beta chains appeared to be HLA-restricted, and the HLA associations seemed to be driven largely by CMV exposure. In a later analysis, over 15,000 TCR beta sequences were associated with specific HLA alleles at a false discovery rate of 0.05. The classifier was reported to diagnose cytomegalovirus status with high specificity and sensitivity in both the original cohort and the validation cohort. A later genetic analysis reported fewer N-insertions in productive TCRs among donors in an Asian-associated ancestry cluster than the approximately 670-donor mean. The earlier analysis of some 560 of the donors excluded some 15 rarely observed V segments, including chromosome 9 orphons, because counts were too low. In this cohort, only TCR beta chains were sequenced, and detectable features were limited by the absence of alpha or paired-chain data. The authors suggested that the approach could potentially be extended to other disease states and immunological phenotypes. Strong co-occurrence of HLA alleles, especially DR and DQ, made assigning TCR associations to individual alleles difficult. Because some donors lacked HLA typing at each locus, the association tests relied only on the typed subset. V-gene and J-gene trimming of TCR beta chains was associated with a missense DCLRE1C variant in a later genetic analysis, and the association was replicated in an independent cohort. While some public TCRs were present in many individuals, most TCR sequences turned up only very rarely across donors. CMV serostatus was the only immune exposure information available for the cohort. According to a later analysis, TCR association rates differed among HLA loci, with DRB1 alleles showing the most associated TCRs and HLA-C alleles showing the fewest. Roughly uniform sequencing depth across donors was assumed in presence/absence analyses, although this assumption may not hold. The study gave a list of 150 to 200 TCR beta chains associated with cytomegalovirus. In an earlier analysis of approximately 590 of the donors, most TCR beta V segments were observed in productive rearrangements about 90% or about 30% of the time, broadly matching IMGT annotations. A cluster of highly shared sequence variants was judged likely to be a technical artifact of the sequencing pipeline. In vitro tests confirmed that three of the cytomegalovirus-associated TCR beta chains recognize cytomegalovirus antigens. Linkage disequilibrium might explain the correlated functional status among segregating V segments, but an unknown experimental factor could not be ruled out. According to a later analysis, parvovirus B19, influenza, CMV and Epstein-Barr virus appeared linked to several top co-occurrence clusters. A later analysis found that HLA-associated TCR beta chains were more clonally expanded and had lower generation probabilities than equally common non-associated chains.

Library generation was performed with the immunoSEQ multiplex PCR assay. A mixture of 60 forward primers for TCR Vbeta segments and 13 reverse primers for TCR Jbeta segments was used in the multiplex PCR. A multiplex PCR assay on genomic DNA amplified the CDR3 region of rearranged TCR beta genes. On the Illumina HiSeq System, the amplified TCR beta libraries were sequenced as 87-base-pair reads. From the authors' description of their analysis: In a later analysis, some 80 million unique TCR beta chains were counted across the roughly 610 repertoires, and roughly 11 million of these chains were shared by at least two donors. Raw reads were error-corrected and collapsed into unique sequences with a nearest-neighbor algorithm that merged closely related sequences to remove PCR and sequencing errors. To assign V, D and J gene segments, CDR3 sequences were aligned to IMGT reference sequences. For a sequence to be retained, a match of at least six nucleotides to both a V gene segment and a J gene segment was required. Rearrangements were called productive when the CDR3 lacked stop codons and stayed in frame with V and J; all others were non-productive. Following IMGT convention, CDR3 was defined as the stretch from the second conserved V-encoded cysteine up to the conserved J-encoded phenylalanine. The earlier analysis of roughly 590 of the donors excluded any sequence lacking an unambiguous match to a single V gene segment. In an earlier analysis of around 600 of the donors, V segments were called functional above 56.7% productive rearrangements and were called segregating when the between-donor standard deviation exceeded 5%. A statistical classification framework was built for diagnosing cytomegalovirus status from the catalog of TCR beta chain sequences. A later analysis assigned V and J genes by comparing TCR nucleotide sequences with IMGT/GENE-DB human TR gene sequences. A later analysis assigned CDR3 sequences and most-parsimonious VDJ recombination scenarios with the TCRdist pipeline. A later analysis defined each TCR beta chain by its CDR3 amino acid sequence plus V-gene family, and excluded reads lacking a unique V-gene family. A later analysis removed 450 to 600 highly shared, low-generation-probability nucleotide sequences to deal with suspected cross-contamination and a sequencing artifact. For each public chain, a later analysis derived a clonal expansion index from normalized ranks of inferred template counts within each repertoire. A later analysis computed generation probabilities with a VDJ recombination model fitted to out-of-frame rearrangements, and checked the results against IGoR. In a later analysis, hypergeometric tests were used to score TCR-TCR, TCR-HLA and TCR-CMV co-occurrence, with a repertoire-size bias correction applied to TCR pairs. A later analysis estimated false discovery rates by permuting HLA or CMV assignments 20 times. A later analysis grouped co-occurring TCRs with DBSCAN, adding TCRdist sequence similarity when clustering within HLA-allele-positive subsets. Repertoires with fewer than 30,000 or more than 120,000 public chains, plus five repertoires with anomalous nucleotide sharing, were excluded from co-occurrence clustering. TCRdb took over this immuneACCESS table, retaining in-frame rearrangements with V and J assigned. Such tables are incomplete; in checked studies, under half of the missing clones stem from an unresolved V gene, and the remainder is unexplained. V and J calls plus clone size are reproduced from that table; the DNA served to infer D and trimming. The sample table records 100,000 to 120,000 clones; about 80% of these occur just once. Clones ranked in the top ten supply around 2.9% of the sample.

The cohort comprised 550 to 700 healthy bone marrow donors. Cohort members were all nominally healthy when sampled, although unrecorded immune exposures were likely present. The donor tested CMV seropositive, placing the donor among the approximately 290 seropositive members of the cohort. Every donor gave a peripheral blood sample, and the peripheral blood mononuclear cells from that sample were used for TCR beta sequencing. The Qiagen DNeasy Blood Extraction Kit was used to extract genomic DNA from the blood cell samples. Material: PBMCs. The receptor comes from a woman aged 60-75 years in good health and CMV-seropositive. This receptor chain uses TRBV7-3 and TRBJ2-3, with 12 middle bases fitting TRBD2. The base sequence is TGTGCCAGCAGCTCTGTACTAGCGGGAGGAATAGATACGCAGTATTTT. It translates as CASSSVLAGGIDTQYF.